This T cell receptor (beta chain) originates from a study of T cells after yellow fever vaccination (dated by TCRdb to the late 2010s). Regarding the research as a whole: Libraries from fractions with low cell numbers were prepared with the SMART-Seq v4 Ultra Low Input RNA kit. Blood samples were taken at several timepoints before and after primary and secondary immunization, and bulk PBMC replicates and cell subsets were isolated. Bulk TCR alpha and beta repertoires were sequenced longitudinally to track T-cell clones before and after primary and booster YFV17D yellow fever vaccination. Two healthy male donors made up the cohort, one aged 18 to 29 years and the other aged 30 to 40 years. Points the paper makes about the study in general: A small share of clonotypes occurred in both CD4 and CD8 compartments, likely arising from convergent recombination. Computational filtering was needed because FACS-sorted repertoires could contain abundant contaminating clonotypes from the bulk population. The study included only a couple of donors, which limits how far the findings can be generalized. Compared with the primary T-cell response, the secondary T-cell response was weaker but faster, peaking on day 5 rather than day 15. Most clones expanded after primary vaccination were re-detected after the booster (almost 98% of CD4 and roughly 85% of CD8), suggesting broad memory maintenance.

This clonotype was seen many times. It lacks a known antigen. Per-base quality was not reported, and no clone a single base away is much larger than it. TCRdb names Illumina NovaSeq 6000 as the instrument used. TCR cDNA was made using 5'RACE template switching, a step that added a universal primer site and unique molecular identifiers. Priming of cDNA synthesis was performed from both the TCR alpha and TCR beta constant segments. Library amplification involved two PCR steps, and the second step added sample barcodes and sequencing adapters. Sequencing of libraries was performed on Illumina HiSeq 2500 (2x100 bp) or NovaSeq (2x150 bp). Per the source publication's procedure: MIGEC handled demultiplexing of reads and collapsing into UMI consensus sequences, while MiXCR performed V(D)J alignment. Vaccine-responding clonotypes were defined with edgeR using replicate PBMC samples, requiring FDR below 0.01 and a log2 fold change above 5 up to day 15. Each bulk clonotype received a CD4 or CD8 identity based on whether the sequenced CD4 or CD8 repertoire contained that clonotype at higher abundance. The public reads were quality trimmed at Q25 with fastp and then assembled into clones with MiXCR by TCRdb, keeping productive beta chains. Rows with a matching CDR3 protein are joined into one entry that keeps the most common DNA and genes. The V and J calls, along with clone size, are taken from TCRdb and not from the paper's own processing. The sample has about 250,000 distinct CDR3 sequences on record, over 3% of them singletons. Jointly, the top ten make up around 19% of the sample.

The label giving this sample's treatment or condition can be read as: live attenuated yellow fever vaccine strain. At each blood-draw timepoint, two biological replicates of bulk PBMCs were collected. A standard Ficoll-Paque protocol was used to isolate PBMCs from peripheral blood. RNA was extracted with TriZol from bulk PBMCs, CD4 and CD8 fractions, and dextramer-positive and dextramer-negative fractions. From a lookup of the germline V gene (reference sequence), CDR1 and CDR2 are MNHEY and SMNVEV. Spanning cysteine to phenylalanine, the CDR3 consists of 12 amino acids. This entry keeps only the CDR3 DNA: 36 bases, framed from base 1. V was cut back by 3 bases and J by 5 bases, leaving a gap of 8 bases between them.

The sequenced sample was PBMCs, obtained 15 days after the yellow fever booster vaccination. The V and J genes are TRBV27 and TRBJ2-7; there is no confident call for the D gene. The TCR comes from a man aged 18 to 35 who received the YFV17D yellow fever vaccine. The DNA sequence follows: TGTGCCAGCAGTTTTTTAGGTAACGAGCAGTACTTC. Protein translation: CASSFLGNEQYF.